This TCR beta chain stems from a study of tumor-infiltrating lymphocytes in localized non-small cell lung cancer. Study in general: Several tumor histologies, both smoking statuses, and some post-neoadjuvant chemotherapy samples were included. Each patient gave resected tumor and non-adjacent uninvolved lung tissue. General study findings and limits: Technical variation could not be separated from intratumor heterogeneity here. Tumor T-cell fraction was not associated with recurrence-free survival.

The germline V gene encodes CDR1 GTSNPN and CDR2 SVGIG (reference sequence). The CDR3 is made up of 11 amino acids. V dropped 0 bases and J dropped 7 bases, with 3 bases sitting between them. The assay was immunoSEQ multiplex PCR, and TCRdb's table has in-frame clones only and misses some. The table shows approximately 12,000 clones, with around 74% occurring only once. As for this clone: The target antigen is unknown.

This chain uses TRBV30 with TRBJ2-2; the D is unclear. Sequenced sample: lung tumor tissue. The receptor was derived from a human donor with non-small cell lung cancer. Written as DNA, the CDR3 is TGTGCCTGGAGTGTACGCGGGGAGCTGTTTTTT. It yields the protein CAWSVRGELFF.